This section outlines one TCR beta chain sequence together with its context. With 4 bases clipped from V and 2 bases from J, the junction kept 16 bases outside the gene matches. The germline V gene encodes CDR1 SQVTM and CDR2 ANQGSEA. CDR3 length: 17 amino acids. The data originate from a study of T cell responses to AZD1222 COVID-19 vaccine. Measured with immunoSEQ multiplex PCR; TCRdb has only the in-frame clones, and not every one. The sample includes 95,000 to 150,000 clones, around nine tenths of them seen just once. The TCR sequence derives from an adult in good health. This specimen consisted of peripheral blood, obtained on day 0 of AZD1222 vaccination. The chain joins TRBV29-1 to TRBJ1-1; the match to TRBD1 covers 7 bases. Here the CDR3 reads CSVGLGGGQRLNTEAFF. CDR3 in DNA: TGCAGCGTTGGGCTCGGTGGGGGACAGAGACTTAACACTGAAGCTTTCTTT.